This T cell receptor beta chain was sequenced in a study of CD8 T cells in Susac syndrome. Study conclusions and caveats: The study's TCR sequencing and HLA analysis covered a relatively small number of individuals, and the study acknowledged this.

TCR beta was sequenced from blood CD8+ and CD4+ T cells. A quantity of about 0.45 to 1 ug RNA underwent reverse transcription using random hexamers. immunoSEQ multiplex PCR amplified TCR beta CDR3 across 54 Vbeta, 13 Jbeta. Via MiXCR, TCRdb re-called the immunoSEQ multiplex PCR reads, giving one row per CDR3 protein. There are about 120,000 distinct CDR3 sequences in the sample; 94% occur only once, and about 0.089% lies in the top ten. As to this clonotype: Antigen: not known.

Germline loops: CDR1 SEHNR, CDR2 FQNEAQ (reference sequence). J was trimmed by 5 bases and V by 5 bases; bases with no gene match: 12. The length of the CDR3 is 16 residues. The chain uses TRBV7-9 and TRBJ2-3; TRBD1 matches 8 bases. The TCR originated in a human donor in good health. The sequenced material came from CD4+ T cells from PBMCs. CDR3 residues: CASSPRVDRGQDTQYF. The CDR3 bases are TGTGCCAGCAGCCCGCGTGTCGACAGGGGACAAGATACGCAGTATTTT.